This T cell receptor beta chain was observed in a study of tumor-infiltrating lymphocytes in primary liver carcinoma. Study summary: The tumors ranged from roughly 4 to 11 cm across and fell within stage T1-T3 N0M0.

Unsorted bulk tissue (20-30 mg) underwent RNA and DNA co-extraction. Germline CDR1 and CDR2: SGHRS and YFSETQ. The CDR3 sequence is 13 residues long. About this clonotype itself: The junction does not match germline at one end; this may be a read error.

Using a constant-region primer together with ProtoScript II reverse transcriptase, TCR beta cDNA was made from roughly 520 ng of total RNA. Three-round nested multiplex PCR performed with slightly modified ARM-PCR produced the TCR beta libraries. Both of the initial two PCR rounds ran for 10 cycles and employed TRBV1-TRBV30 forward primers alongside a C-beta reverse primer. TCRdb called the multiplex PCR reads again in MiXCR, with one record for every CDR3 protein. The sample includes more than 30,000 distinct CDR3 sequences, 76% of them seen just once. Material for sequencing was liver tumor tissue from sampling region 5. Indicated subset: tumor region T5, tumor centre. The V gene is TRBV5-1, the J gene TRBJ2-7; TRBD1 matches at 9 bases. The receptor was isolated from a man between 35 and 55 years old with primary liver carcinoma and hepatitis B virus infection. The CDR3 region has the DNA TGCGCCAACAGCTCTACAGGGGACAGGGAGCAGCACTTC. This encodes CANSSTGDREQHF.